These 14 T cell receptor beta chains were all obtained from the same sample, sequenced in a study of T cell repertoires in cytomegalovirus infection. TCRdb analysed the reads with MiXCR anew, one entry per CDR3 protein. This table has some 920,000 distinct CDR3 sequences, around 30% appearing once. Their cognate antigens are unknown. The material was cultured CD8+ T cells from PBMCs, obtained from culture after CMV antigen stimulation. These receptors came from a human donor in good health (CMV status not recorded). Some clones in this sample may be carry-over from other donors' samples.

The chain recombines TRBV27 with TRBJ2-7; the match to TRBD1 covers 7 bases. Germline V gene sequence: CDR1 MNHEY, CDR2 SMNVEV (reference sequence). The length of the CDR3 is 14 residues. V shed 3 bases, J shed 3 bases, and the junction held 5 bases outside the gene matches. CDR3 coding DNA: TGTGCCAGCAGTTTGGGACAGACAAGCTACGAGCAGTACTTC. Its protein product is CASSLGQTSYEQYF.

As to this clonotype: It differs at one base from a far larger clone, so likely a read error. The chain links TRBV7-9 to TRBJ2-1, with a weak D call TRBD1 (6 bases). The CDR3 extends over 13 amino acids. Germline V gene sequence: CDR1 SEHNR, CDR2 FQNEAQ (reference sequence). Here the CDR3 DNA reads TGTGCCAGCAGCCTTGGACAGTACAATGAGCAGCTCTTC. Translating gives CASSLGQYNEQLF.

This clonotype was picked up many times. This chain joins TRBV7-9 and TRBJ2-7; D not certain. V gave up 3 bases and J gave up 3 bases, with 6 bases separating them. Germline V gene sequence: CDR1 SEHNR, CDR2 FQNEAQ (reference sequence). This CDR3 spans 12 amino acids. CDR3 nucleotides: TGTGCCAGCAGCTTTGTAGGCTACGAGCAGTACTTC. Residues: CASSFVGYEQYF.

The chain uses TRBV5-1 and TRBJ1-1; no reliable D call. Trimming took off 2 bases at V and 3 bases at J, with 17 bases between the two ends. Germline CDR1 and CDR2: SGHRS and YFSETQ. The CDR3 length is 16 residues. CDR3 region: CASSFPSAKPDTEAFF. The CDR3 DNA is TGCGCCAGCAGCTTCCCTTCGGCGAAGCCGGACACTGAAGCTTTCTTT.

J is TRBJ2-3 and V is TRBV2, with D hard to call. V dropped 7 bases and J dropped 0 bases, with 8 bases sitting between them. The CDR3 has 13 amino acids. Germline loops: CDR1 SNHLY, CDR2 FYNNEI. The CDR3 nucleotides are TGTGCCAGCAATGGCGGTAGCACAGATACGCAGTATTTT. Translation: CASNGGSTDTQYF.

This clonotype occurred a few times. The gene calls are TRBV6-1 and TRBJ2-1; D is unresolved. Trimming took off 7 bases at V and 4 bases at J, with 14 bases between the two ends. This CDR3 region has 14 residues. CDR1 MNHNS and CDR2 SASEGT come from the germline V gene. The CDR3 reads CASTPYRTYNEQFF. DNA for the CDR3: TGTGCCAGCACTCCCTACCGCACTTACAATGAGCAGTTCTTC.

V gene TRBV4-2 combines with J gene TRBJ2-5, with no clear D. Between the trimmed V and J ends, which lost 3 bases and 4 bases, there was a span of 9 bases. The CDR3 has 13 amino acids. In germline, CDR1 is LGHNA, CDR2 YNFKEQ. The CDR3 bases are TGTGCCAGCAGCCAGGGCATTTCAGAGACCCAGTACTTC. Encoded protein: CASSQGISETQYF.

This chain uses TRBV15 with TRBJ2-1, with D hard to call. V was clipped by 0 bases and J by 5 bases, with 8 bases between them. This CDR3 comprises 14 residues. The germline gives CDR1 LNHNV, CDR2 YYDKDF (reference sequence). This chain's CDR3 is CATSRDPPDNEQFF. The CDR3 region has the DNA TGTGCCACCAGCAGAGATCCCCCCGACAATGAGCAGTTCTTC.

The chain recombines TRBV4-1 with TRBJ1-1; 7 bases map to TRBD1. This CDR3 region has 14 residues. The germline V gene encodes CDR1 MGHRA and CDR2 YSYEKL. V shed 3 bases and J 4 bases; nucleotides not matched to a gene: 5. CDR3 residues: CASSHMTGTTEAFF. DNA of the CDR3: TGCGCCAGCAGCCACATGACAGGGACCACTGAAGCTTTCTTT.

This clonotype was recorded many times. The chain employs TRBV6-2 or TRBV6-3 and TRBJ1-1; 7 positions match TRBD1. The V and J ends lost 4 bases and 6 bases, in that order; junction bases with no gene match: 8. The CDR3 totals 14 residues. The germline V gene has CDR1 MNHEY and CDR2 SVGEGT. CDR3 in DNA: TGTGCCAGCAGTTCAATCACCGGGACAGCTGAAGCTTTCTTT. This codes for CASSSITGTAEAFF.

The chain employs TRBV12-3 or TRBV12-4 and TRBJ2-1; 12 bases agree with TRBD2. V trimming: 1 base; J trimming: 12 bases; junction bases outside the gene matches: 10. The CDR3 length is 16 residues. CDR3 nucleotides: TGTGCCAGCAGTTTAGAATTCCTAGCGGGGGGGCTTGGGCAGTTCTTC. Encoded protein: CASSLEFLAGGLGQFF.

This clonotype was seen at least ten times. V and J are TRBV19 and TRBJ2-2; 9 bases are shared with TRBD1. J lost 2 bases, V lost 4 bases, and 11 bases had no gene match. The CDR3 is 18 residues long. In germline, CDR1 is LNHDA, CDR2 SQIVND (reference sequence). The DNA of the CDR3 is TGTGCCAGTAGTAGGGGGTATACAGGGGGCCTCAACACCGGGGAGCTGTTTTTT. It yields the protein CASSRGYTGGLNTGELFF.

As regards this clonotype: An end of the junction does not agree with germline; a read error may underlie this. For the CDR3, the DNA is TGTGCCAGCAGTTCCCCTTGGAGCTCCCACGAGCAGTACTTC. Translated, it gives CASSSPWSSHEQYF. The chain joins TRBV7-9 to TRBJ2-7, with no clear D. This CDR3 region has 14 residues. Looked up from germline, CDR1 is SEHNR and CDR2 is FQNEAQ (reference sequence). The full variable domain, its missing parts supplied by reference TRBV7-9 and TRBJ2-7, is DTGVSQNPRHKITKRGQNVTFRCDPISEHNRLYWYRQTLGQGPEFLTYFQNEAQLEKSRLLSDRFSAERPKGSFSTLEIQRTEQGDSAMYLCASSSPWSSHEQYFGPGTRLTVT.

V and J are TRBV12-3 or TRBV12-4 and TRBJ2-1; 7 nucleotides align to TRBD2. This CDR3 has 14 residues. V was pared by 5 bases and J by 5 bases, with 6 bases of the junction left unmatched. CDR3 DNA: TGTGCCAGCAGTCCCCGGGAGGCCCACAATGAGCAGTTCTTC. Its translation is CASSPREAHNEQFF.